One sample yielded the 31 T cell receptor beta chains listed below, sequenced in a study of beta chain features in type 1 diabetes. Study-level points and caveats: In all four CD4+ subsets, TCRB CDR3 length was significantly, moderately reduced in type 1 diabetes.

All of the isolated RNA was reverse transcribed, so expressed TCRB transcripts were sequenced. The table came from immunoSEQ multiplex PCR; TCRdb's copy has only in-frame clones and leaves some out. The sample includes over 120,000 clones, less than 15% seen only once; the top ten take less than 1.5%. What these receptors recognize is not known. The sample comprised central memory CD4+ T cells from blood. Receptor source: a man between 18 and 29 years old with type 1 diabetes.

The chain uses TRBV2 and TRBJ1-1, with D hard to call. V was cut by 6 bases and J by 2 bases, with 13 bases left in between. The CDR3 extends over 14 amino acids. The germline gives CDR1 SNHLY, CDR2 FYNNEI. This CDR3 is CASSSAVPNTEAFF. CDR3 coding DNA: TGTGCCAGCAGCTCCGCAGTCCCTAACACTGAAGCTTTCTTT.

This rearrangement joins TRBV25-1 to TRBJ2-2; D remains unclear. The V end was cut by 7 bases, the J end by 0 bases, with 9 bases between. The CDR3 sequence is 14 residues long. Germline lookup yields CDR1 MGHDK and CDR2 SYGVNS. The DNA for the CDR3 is TGTGCCAGCAAAAGAGAGGCGAACACCGGGGAGCTGTTTTTT. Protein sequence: CASKREANTGELFF.

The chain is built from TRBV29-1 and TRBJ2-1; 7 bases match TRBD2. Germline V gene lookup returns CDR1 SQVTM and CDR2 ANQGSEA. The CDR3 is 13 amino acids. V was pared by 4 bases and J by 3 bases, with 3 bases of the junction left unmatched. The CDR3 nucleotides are TGCAGCGTTGGAGCGGGGTACTACAATGAGCAGTTCTTC. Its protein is CSVGAGYYNEQFF.

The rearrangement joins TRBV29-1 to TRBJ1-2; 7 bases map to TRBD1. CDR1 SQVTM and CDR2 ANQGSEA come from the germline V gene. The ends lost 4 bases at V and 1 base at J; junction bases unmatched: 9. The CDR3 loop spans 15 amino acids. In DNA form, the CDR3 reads TGCAGCGTTGTAGACAGGGAATTCTTTAACTATGGCTACACCTTC. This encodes CSVVDREFFNYGYTF.

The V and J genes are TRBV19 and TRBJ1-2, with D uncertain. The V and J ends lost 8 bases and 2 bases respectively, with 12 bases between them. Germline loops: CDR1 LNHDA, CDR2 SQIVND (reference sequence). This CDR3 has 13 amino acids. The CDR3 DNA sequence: TGTGCCAGTTCCGGGAGTACAAACTATGGCTACACCTTC. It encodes CASSGSTNYGYTF.

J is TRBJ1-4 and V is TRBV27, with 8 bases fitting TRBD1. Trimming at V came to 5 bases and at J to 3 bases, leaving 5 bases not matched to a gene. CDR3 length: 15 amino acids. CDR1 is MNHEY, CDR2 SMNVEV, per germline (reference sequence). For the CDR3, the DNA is TGTGCCAGCAGTCGGGGACAGGCCGCTAATGAAAAACTGTTTTTT. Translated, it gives CASSRGQAANEKLFF. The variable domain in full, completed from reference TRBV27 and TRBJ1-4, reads EAQVTQNPRYLITVTGKKLTVTCSQNMNHEYMSWYRQDPGLGLRQIYYSMNVEVTDKGDVPEGYKVSRKEKRNFPLILESPSPNQTSLYFCASSRGQAANEKLFFGSGTQLSVL.

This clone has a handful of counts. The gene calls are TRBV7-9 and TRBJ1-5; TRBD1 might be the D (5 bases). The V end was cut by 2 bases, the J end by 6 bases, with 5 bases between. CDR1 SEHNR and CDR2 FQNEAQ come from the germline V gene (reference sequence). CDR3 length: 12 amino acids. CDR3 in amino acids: CASSLTGQPQHF. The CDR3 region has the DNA TGTGCCAGCAGCTTAACAGGTCAGCCCCAGCATTTT.

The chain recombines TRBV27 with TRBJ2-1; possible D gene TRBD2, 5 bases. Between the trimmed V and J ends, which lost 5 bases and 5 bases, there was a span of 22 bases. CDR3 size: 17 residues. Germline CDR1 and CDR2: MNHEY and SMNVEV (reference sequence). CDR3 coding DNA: TGTGCCAGCAGTACCCGGGGTGATGGCCACCCTAACAATGAGCAGTTCTTC. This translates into CASSTRGDGHPNNEQFF.

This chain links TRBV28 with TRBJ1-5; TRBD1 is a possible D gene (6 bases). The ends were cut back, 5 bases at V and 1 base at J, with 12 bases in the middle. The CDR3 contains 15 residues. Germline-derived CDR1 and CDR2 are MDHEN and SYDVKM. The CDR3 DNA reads TGTGCCAGCAGTCCCTACGGACAGAGCAATCAGCCCCAGCATTTT. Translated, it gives CASSPYGQSNQPQHF.

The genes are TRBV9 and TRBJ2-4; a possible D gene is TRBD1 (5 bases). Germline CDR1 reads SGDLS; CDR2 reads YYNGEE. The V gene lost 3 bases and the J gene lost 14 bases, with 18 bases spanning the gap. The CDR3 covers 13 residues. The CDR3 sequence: CASSASSDTQEYF. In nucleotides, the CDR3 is TGTGCCAGCAGCGCTTCCTCGGACACCCAGGAGTACTTC.

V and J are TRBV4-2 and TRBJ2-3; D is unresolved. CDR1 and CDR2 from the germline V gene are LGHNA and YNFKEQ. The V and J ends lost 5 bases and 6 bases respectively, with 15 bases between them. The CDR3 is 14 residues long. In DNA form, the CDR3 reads TGTGCCAGCAGCTTAACCTACATGGGGGATACGCAGTATTTT. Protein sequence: CASSLTYMGDTQYF.

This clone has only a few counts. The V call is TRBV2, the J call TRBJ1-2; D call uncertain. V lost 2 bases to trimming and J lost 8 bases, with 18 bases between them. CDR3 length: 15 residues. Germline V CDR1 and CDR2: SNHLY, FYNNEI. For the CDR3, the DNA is TGTGCCAGCAGTGAATCAAGGACGGCGATGGAGGGCTACACCTTC. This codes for CASSESRTAMEGYTF.

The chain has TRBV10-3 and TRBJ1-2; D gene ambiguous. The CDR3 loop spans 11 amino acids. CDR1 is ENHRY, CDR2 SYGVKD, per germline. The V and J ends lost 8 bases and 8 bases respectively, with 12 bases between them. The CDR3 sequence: CAIFGVIGYTF. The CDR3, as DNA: TGTGCCATCTTTGGCGTAATCGGCTACACCTTC.

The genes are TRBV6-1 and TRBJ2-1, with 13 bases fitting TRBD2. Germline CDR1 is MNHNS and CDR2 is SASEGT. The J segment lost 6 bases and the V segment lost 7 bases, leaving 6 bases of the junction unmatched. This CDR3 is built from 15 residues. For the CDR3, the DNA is TGTGCCAGCACCGGGACTAGCGGGGCCCGCAATGAGCAGTTCTTC. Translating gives CASTGTSGARNEQFF.

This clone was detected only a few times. CDR3 in amino acids: CASSLIAGSGGTDTQYF. In DNA form, the CDR3 reads TGTGCCAGCAGCTTAATCGCCGGGAGCGGGGGCACAGATACGCAGTATTTT. The gene calls are TRBV7-9 and TRBJ2-3; TRBD2 matches 7 bases. CDR1 SEHNR and CDR2 FQNEAQ come from the germline V gene (reference sequence). The CDR3 has 17 residues. The J segment lost 1 base and the V segment lost 2 bases, leaving 9 bases of the junction unmatched.

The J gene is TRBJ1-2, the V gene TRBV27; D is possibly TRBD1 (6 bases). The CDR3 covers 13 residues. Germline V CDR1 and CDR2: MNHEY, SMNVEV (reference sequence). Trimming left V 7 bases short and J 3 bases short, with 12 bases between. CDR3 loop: CASKLTGDYGYTF. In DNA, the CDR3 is TGTGCCAGCAAGCTGACAGGCGACTATGGCTACACCTTC.

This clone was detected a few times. The chain's CDR3 is CASSKDSPWGNQPQHF. The CDR3 DNA sequence: TGTGCCAGCAGTAAAGACAGTCCCTGGGGCAATCAGCCCCAGCATTTT. The chain employs TRBV6-1 and TRBJ1-5; maybe TRBD1 (5 bases). Trimming removed 5 bases from V and 2 bases from J, with 16 bases in between. CDR3 length: 16 residues. CDR1 is MNHNS and CDR2 is SASEGT in the germline V gene.

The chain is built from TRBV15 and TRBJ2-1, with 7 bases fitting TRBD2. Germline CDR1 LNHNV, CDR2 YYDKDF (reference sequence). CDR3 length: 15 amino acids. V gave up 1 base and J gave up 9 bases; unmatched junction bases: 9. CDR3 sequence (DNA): TGTGCCACCAGCAGAGGCGGGGGAGGTAGGGGTGAGCAGTTCTTC. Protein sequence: CATSRGGGGRGEQFF.

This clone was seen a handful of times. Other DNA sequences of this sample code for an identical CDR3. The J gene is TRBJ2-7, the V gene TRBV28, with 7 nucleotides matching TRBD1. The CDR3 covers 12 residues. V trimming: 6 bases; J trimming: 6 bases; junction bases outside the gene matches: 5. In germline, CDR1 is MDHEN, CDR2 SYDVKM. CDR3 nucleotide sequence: TGTGCCAGCAGATACTCAGGGGGCGAGCAGTACTTC. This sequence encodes CASRYSGGEQYF.

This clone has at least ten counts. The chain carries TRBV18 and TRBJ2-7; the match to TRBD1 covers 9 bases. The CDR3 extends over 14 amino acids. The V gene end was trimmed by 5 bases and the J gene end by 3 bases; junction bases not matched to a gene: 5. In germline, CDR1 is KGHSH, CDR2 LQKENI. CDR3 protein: CASSERTGVYEQYF. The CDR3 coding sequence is TGTGCCAGCTCAGAAAGGACAGGGGTCTACGAGCAGTACTTC. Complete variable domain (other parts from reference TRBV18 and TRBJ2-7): NAGVMQNPRHLVRRRGQEARLRCSPMKGHSHVYWYRQLPEEGLKFMVYLQKENIIDESGMPKERFSAEFPKEGPSILRIQQVVRGDSAAYFCASSERTGVYEQYFGPGTRLTVT.

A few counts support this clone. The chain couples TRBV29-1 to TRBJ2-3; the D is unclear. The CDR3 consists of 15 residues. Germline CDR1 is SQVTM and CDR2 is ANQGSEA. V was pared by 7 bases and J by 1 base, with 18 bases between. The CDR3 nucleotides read TGCAGCGGCTTACCTAGAATATTAGGCACAGATACGCAGTATTTT. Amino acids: CSGLPRILGTDTQYF.

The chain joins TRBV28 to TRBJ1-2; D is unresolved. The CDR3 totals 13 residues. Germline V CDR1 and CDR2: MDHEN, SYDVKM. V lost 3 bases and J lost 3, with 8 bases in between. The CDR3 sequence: CASSLVGDYGYTF. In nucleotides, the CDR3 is TGTGCCAGCAGTTTGGTGGGTGACTATGGCTACACCTTC.

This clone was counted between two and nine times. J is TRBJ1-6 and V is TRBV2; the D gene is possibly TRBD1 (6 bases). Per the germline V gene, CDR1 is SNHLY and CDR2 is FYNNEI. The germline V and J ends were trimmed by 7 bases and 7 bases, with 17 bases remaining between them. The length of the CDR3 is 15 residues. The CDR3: CASTQGQGGNSPLHF. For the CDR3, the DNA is TGTGCCAGCACCCAGGGGCAGGGTGGGAATTCACCCCTCCACTTT. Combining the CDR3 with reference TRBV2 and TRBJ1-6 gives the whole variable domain EPEVTQTPSHQVTQMGQEVILRCVPISNHLYFYWYRQILGQKVEFLVSFYNNEISEKSEIFDDQFSVERPDGSNFTLKIRSTKLEDSAMYFCASTQGQGGNSPLHFGNGTRLTVT.

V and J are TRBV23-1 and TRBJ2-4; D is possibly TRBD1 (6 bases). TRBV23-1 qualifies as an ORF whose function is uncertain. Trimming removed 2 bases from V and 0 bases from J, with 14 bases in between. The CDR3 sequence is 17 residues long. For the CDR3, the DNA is TGCGCCAGCAGTCAACACGGGACAAATATAGCCAAAAACATTCAGTACTTC. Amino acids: CASSQHGTNIAKNIQYF.

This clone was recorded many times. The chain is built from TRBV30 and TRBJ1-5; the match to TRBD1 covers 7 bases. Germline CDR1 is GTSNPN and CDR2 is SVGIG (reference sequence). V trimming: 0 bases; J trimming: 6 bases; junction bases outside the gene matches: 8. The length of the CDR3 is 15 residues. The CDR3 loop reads CAWSVQGTQGQPQHF. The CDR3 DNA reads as TGTGCCTGGAGTGTACAGGGGACCCAGGGTCAGCCCCAGCATTTT.

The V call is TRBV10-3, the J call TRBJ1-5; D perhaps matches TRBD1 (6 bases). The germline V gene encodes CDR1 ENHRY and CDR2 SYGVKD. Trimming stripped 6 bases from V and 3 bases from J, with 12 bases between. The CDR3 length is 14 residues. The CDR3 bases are TGTGCCATCAGCACTGGACAGAACAATCAGCCCCAGCATTTT. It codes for CAISTGQNNQPQHF.

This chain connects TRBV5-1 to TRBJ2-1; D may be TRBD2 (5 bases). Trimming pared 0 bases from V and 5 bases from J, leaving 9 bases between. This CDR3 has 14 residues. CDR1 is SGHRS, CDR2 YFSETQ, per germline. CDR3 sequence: CASSLVSANNEQFF. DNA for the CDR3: TGCGCCAGCAGCTTGGTTAGCGCAAACAATGAGCAGTTCTTC.

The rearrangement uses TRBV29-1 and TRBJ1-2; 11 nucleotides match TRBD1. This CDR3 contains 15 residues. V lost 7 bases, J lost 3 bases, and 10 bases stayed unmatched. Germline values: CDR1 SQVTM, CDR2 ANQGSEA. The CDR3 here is CSAPDRGRQDYGYTF. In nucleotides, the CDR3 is TGCAGCGCCCCGGACAGGGGGCGCCAGGACTATGGCTACACCTTC.

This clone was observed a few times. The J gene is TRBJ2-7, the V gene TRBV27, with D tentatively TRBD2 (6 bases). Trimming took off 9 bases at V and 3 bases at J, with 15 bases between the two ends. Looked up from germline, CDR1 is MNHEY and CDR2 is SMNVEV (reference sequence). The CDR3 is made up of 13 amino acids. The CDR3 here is CASRGEVIYEQYF. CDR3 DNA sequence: TGTGCCAGTCGCGGGGAGGTGATCTACGAGCAGTACTTC.

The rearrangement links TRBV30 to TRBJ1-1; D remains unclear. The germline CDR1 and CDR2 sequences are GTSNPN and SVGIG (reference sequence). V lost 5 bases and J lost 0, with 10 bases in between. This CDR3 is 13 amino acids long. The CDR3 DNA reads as TGTGCCTGGGTGCAGTTTATGAACACTGAAGCTTTCTTT. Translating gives CAWVQFMNTEAFF.

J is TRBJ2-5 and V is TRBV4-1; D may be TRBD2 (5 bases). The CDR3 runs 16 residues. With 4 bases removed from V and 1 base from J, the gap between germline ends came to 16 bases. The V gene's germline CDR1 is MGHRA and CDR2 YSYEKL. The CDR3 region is CASSPLTLGLQETQYF. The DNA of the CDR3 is TGCGCCAGCAGCCCTCTGACGCTAGGACTCCAAGAGACCCAGTACTTC.